This record concerns one T cell receptor (beta chain) sequence. Its antigen is still unknown. The sample comes from a study of CD8+CD57+ T cells in acquired aplastic anemia. As for the study in general: Sorted CD4+ and CD8+ cells gave an average of around 3 ug of DNA. Among healthy donors, CD4+ cells averaged about 11 million reads. General observations from the study: Patients shared 25 to 35 CD8+ CDR3 sequences with controls.

CDR3 and TCR beta VDJ profiling relied on a genomic DNA template. TCRdb reprocessed the reads with MiXCR, giving one entry per CDR3 protein. The sample has 90,000 to 120,000 distinct CDR3 sequences; around 49% are singletons. The sequenced sample was sorted CD4+, CD8+, or CD8+CD57+ T cells (not recorded which) from PBMCs. The source is a human donor in good health, serving as a control.

For the CDR3, the DNA is TGTGCCAGCAGCTTGCGCGGGGGACAGGATTCCTATAATTCACCCCTCCACTTT. Translated, it gives CASSLRGGQDSYNSPLHF. The chain links TRBV5-4 to TRBJ1-6; 8 bases are a match to TRBD1. V lost 1 base, J lost 1 base, and 7 bases stayed unmatched. Per the germline V gene, CDR1 is SGHNT and CDR2 is YYREEE (reference sequence). There are 18 residues in the CDR3.